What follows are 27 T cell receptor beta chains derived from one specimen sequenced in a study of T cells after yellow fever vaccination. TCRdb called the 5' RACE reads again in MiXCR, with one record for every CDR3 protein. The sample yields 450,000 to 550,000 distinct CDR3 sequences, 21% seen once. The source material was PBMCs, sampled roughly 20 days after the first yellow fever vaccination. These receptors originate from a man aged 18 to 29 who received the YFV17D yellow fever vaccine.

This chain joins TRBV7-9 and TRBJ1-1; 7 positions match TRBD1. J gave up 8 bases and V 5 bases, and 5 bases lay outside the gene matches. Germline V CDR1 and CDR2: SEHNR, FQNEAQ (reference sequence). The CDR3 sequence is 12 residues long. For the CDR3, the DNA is TGTGCCAGCAGCACAGGGGATGGAGAAGCTTTCTTT. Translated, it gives CASSTGDGEAFF.

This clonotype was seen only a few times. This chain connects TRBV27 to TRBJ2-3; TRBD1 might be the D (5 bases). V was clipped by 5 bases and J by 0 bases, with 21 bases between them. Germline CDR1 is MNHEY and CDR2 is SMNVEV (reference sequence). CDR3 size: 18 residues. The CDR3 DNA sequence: TGTGCCAGCAGTCCGTCCACGACAGCGTTTACTAGCACAGATACGCAGTATTTT. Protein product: CASSPSTTAFTSTDTQYF.

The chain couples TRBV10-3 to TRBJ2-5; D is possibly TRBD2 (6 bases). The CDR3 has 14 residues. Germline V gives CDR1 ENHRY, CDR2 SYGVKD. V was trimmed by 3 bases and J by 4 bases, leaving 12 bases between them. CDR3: CAISDRVGGETQYF. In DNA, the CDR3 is TGTGCCATCAGTGACCGAGTGGGGGGAGAGACCCAGTACTTC.

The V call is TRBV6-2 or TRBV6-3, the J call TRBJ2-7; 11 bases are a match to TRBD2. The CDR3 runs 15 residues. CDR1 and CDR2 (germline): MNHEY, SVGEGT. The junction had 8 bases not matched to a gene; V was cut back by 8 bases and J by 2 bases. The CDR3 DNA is TGTGCCAGCGCGCTAGCGGGGGGCCAGACCTACGAGCAGTACTTC. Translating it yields CASALAGGQTYEQYF.

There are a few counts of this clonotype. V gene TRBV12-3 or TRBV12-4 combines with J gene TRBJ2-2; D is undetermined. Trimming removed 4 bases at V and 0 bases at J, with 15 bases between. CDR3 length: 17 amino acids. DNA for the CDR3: TGTGCCAGCAGTTCACTTTTAGGGCCAGCGAACACCGGGGAGCTGTTTTTT. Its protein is CASSSLLGPANTGELFF.

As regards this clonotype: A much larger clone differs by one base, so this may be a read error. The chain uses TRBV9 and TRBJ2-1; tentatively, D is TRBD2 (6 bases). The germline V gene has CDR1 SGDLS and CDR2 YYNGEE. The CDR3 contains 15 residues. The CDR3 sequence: CACSPWRGNYNEQFF. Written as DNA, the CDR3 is TGTGCCTGCAGTCCCTGGCGGGGAAACTACAATGAGCAGTTCTTC.

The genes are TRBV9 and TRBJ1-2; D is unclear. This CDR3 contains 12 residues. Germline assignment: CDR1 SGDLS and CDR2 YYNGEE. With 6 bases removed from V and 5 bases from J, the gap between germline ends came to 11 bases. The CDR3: CASKNQNYGYTF. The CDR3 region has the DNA TGTGCCAGCAAGAATCAGAATTATGGCTACACCTTC. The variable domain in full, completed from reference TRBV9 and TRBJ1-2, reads DSGVTQTPKHLITATGQRVTLRCSPRSGDLSVYWYQQSLDQGLQFLIQYYNGEERAKGNILERFSAQQFPDLHSELNLSSLELGDSALYFCASKNQNYGYTFGSGTRLTVV.

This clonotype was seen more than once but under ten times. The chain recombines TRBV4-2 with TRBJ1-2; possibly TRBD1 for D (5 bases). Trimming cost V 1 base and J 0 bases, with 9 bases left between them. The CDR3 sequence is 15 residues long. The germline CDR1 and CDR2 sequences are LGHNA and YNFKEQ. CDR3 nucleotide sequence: TGTGCCAGCAGCCAAGTTGGGGACGCTAACTATGGCTACACCTTC. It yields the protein CASSQVGDANYGYTF.

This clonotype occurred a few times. The CDR3 loop reads CASSPGPAAGQETQYF. The CDR3 bases are TGTGCCAGCAGCCCAGGGCCGGCAGCCGGGCAAGAGACCCAGTACTTC. The gene calls are TRBV6-2 or TRBV6-3 and TRBJ2-5; D is perhaps TRBD1 (5 bases). V lost 6 bases, J lost 2 bases, and 19 bases lay in between. The CDR3 totals 16 residues. The germline gives CDR1 MNHEY, CDR2 SVGEGT.

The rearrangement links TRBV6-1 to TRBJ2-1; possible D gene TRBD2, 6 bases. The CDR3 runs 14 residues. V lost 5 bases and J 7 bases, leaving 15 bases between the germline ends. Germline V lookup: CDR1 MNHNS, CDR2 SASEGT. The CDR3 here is CASSKRVALNEQFF. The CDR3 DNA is TGTGCCAGCAGTAAGCGGGTCGCATTGAATGAGCAGTTCTTC.

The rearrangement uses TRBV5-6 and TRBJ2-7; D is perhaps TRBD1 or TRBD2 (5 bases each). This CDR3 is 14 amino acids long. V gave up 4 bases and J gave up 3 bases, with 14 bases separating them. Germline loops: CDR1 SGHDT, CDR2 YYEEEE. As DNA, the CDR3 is TGTGCCAGCAGCGGGACGGAGAAGCTCTACGAGCAGTACGTC. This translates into CASSGTEKLYEQYV.

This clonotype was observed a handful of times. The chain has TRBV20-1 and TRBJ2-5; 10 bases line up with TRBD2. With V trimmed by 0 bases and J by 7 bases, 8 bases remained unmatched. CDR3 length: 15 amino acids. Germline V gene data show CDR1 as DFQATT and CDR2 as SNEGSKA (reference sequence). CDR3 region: CSARDPSGGTGTQYF. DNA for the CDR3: TGCAGTGCTAGAGATCCTAGCGGGGGCACCGGGACCCAGTACTTC.

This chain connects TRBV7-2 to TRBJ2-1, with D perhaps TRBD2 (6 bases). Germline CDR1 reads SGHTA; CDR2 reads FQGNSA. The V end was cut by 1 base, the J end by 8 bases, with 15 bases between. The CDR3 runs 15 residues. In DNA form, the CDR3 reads TGTGCCAGCAGCTTAGGGGCGGGGAGGTTTGATGAGCAGTTCTTC. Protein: CASSLGAGRFDEQFF. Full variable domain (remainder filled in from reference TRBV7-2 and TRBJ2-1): GAGVSQSPSNKVTEKGKDVELRCDPISGHTALYWYRQSLGQGLEFLIYFQGNSAPDKSGLPSDRFSAERTGGSVSTLTIQRTQQEDSAVYLCASSLGAGRFDEQFFGPGTRLTVL.

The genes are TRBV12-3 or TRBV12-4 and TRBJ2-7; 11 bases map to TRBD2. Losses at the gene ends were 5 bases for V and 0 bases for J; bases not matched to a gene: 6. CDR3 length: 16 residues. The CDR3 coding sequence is TGTGCCAGCAGTCTCTATAGCGGGGGGGCCTCCTACGAGCAGTACTTC. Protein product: CASSLYSGGASYEQYF.

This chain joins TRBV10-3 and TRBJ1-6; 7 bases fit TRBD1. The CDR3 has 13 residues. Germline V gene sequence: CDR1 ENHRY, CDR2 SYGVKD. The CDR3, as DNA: TGTGCACATCAGGGGGGCTCACATTCACCCCTCCACTTT. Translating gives CAHQGGSHSPLHF.

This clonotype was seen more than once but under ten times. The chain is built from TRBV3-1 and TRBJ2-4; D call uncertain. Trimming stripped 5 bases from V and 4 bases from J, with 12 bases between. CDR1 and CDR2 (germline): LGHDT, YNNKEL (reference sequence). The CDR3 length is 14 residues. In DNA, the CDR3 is TGTGCCAGCAGCTCAAGCGACGGGAAAAACATTCAGTACTTC. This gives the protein CASSSSDGKNIQYF.

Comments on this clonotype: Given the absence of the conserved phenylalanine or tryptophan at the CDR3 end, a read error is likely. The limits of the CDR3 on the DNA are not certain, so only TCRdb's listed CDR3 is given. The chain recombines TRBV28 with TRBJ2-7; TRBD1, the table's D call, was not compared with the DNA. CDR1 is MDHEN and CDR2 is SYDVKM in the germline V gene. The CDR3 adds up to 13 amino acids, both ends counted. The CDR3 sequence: CASSFNAGTGVEA.

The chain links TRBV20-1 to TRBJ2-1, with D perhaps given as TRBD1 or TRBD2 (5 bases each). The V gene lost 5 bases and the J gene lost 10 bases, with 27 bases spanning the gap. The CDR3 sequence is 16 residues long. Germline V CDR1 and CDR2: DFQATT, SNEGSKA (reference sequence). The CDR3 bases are TGCAGTGCTGGTCCGGGACCCGCAAGGGATCAATGGGAGCAGTTCTTC. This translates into CSAGPGPARDQWEQFF.

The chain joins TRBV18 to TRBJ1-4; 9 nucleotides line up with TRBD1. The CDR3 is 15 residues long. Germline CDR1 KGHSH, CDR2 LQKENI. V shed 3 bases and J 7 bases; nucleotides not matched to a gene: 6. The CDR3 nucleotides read TGTGCCAGCTCACCCTACAGGGGGCTTAGTGAAAAACTGTTTTTT. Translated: CASSPYRGLSEKLFF.

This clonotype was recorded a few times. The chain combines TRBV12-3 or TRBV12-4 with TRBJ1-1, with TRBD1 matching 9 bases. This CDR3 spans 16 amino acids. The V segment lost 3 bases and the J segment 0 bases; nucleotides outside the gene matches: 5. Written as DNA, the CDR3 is TGTGCCAGCAGTTTCGGGACAGGGAATCTGAACACTGAAGCTTTCTTT. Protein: CASSFGTGNLNTEAFF.

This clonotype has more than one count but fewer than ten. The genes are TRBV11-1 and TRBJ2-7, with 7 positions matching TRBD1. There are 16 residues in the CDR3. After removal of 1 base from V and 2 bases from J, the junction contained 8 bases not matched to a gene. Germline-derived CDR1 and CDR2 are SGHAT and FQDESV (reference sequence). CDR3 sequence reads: CASSLGETGDTYEQYF. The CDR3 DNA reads TGTGCCAGCAGCTTAGGAGAAACAGGGGATACCTACGAGCAGTACTTC.

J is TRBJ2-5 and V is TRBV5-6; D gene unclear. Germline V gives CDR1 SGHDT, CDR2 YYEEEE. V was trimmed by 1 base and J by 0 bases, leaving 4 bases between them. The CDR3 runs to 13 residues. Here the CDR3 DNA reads TGTGCCAGCAGCTTGCCAGACCAAGAGACCCAGTACTTC. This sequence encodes CASSLPDQETQYF.

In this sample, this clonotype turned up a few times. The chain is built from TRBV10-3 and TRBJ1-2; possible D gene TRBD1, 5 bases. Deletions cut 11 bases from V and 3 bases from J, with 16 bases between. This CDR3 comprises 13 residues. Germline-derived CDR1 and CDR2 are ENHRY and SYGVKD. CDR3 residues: CAGRDGGHYGYTF. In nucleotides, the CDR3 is TGTGCCGGCCGGGACGGCGGCCACTATGGCTACACCTTC.

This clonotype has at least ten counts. The CDR3 bases are TGTGCCAGCAGCTTAGACCGAGCGGGGGCTTACAATGAGCAGTTCTTC. The encoded protein is CASSLDRAGAYNEQFF. The gene calls are TRBV7-6 and TRBJ2-1, with 8 bases matching TRBD2. The junction had 6 bases not matched to a gene; V was cut back by 1 base and J by 4 bases. The CDR3 totals 16 residues. Germline lookup yields CDR1 SGHVS and CDR2 FNYEAQ.

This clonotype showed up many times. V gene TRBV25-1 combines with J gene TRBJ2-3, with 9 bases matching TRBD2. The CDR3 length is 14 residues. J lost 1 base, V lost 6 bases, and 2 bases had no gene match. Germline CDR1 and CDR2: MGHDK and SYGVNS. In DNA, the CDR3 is TGTGCCAGCAGGATAGCGGGGGGCACAGATACGCAGTATTTT. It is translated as CASRIAGGTDTQYF.

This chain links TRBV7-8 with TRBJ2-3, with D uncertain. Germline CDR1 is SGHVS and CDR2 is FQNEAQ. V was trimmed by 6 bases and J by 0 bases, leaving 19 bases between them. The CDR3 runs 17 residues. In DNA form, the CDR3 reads TGTGCCAGCAGTCCCCCGGAGCTACTAACTAGCACAGATACGCAGTATTTT. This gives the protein CASSPPELLTSTDTQYF.

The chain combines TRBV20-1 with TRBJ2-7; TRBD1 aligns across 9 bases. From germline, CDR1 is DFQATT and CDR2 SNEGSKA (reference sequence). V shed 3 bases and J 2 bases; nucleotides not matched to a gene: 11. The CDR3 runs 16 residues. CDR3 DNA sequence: TGCAGTGCTAGGGCCACTGGACAGGGGTTAGCCTACGAGCAGTACTTC. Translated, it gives CSARATGQGLAYEQYF.